This T cell receptor (beta chain) was observed in a study of blood T cell repertoires in COVID-19. Study-wide background: COVID-19 samples, acute and convalescent, were from the United States, Italy and Spain. PBMCs, B-cell-depleted T cells, or T cells provided the cDNA or gDNA that made up the material.

In the original processing: Researchers report that nucleated cell counts were estimated from reference gene primer amplification. Produced via immunoSEQ multiplex PCR; TCRdb's table is partial and in-frame only. The V and J calls and clone size were taken over from that table, and D and trimming were inferred from the DNA. The profile shows 140,000 to 150,000 clones, about four fifths of them singletons. The CDR3 runs to 14 residues. Per the germline V gene, CDR1 is SGHDT and CDR2 is YYEEEE. The V and J ends lost 1 base and 1 base respectively, with 8 bases between them. Sequenced: peripheral blood. The chain carries TRBV5-6 and TRBJ1-1, with D unresolved. The TCR originated in a human donor with acute or convalescent COVID-19. The donor label of this sample is uncertain. The CDR3 DNA follows: TGTGCCAGCAGCTTGCAGGCGCGGAACACTGAAGCTTTCTTT. It specifies CASSLQARNTEAFF.